Reported below is one T cell receptor (beta chain). The antigen is undetermined. Sequencing used immunoSEQ multiplex PCR; TCRdb keeps in-frame clones, though not all of them. Found here are over 45,000 clones, 87% of them singletons; the top ten hold around 14%. These data come from a study of OX40 agonist ivuxolimab in advanced cancers. Study findings and constraints: Clonal expansion by week 6 occurred in CD4+ and CD8+ blood T cells (at 0.1 to 3.0 mg/kg).

This TCR was recovered from an adult with an advanced solid tumor such as melanoma, head and neck, liver or kidney cancer. The sequenced sample was CD4+ or CD8+ T cells sorted from blood, obtained in a trial of the OX40 agonist ivuxolimab.

The CDR3 coding sequence is TGCAGTGCTACAGATACGCAGTATTTT. Encoded protein: CSATDTQYF. This sequence joins TRBV20-1 and TRBJ2-3; D is uncertain. Germline CDR1 and CDR2: DFQATT and SNEGSKA (reference sequence). The CDR3 is made up of 9 amino acids. V was clipped by 4 bases and J by 4 bases, with 0 bases between them.